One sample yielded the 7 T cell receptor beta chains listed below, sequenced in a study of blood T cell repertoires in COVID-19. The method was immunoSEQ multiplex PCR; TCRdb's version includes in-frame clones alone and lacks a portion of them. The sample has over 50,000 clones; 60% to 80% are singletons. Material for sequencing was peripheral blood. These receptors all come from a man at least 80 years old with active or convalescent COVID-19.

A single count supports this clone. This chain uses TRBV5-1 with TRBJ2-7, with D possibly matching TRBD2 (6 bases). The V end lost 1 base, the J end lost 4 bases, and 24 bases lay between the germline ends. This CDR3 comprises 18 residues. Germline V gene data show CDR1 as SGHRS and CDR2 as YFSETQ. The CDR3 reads CASSLYSLGLGGTYEQYF. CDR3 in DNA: TGCGCCAGCAGCTTGTATTCCCTAGGACTGGGGGGAACTTACGAGCAGTACTTC.

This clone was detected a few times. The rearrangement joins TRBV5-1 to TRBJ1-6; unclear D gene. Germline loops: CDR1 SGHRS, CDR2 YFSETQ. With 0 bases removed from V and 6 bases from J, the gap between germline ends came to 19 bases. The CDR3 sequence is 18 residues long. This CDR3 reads CASSLAWQSGSSNSPLHF. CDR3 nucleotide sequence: TGCGCCAGCAGCTTGGCCTGGCAGTCGGGGTCTAGTAATTCACCCCTCCACTTT.

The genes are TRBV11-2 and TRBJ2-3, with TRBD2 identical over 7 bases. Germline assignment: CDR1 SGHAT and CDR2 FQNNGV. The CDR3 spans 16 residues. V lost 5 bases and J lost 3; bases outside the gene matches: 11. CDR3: CASSRGGASVTDTQYF. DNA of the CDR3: TGTGCCAGCAGCCGGGGAGGGGCTTCGGTGACAGATACGCAGTATTTT.

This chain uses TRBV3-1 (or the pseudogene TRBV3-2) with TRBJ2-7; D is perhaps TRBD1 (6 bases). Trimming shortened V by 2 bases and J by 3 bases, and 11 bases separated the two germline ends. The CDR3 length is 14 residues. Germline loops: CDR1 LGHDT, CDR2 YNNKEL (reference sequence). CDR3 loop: CASSQMTGSYEQYF. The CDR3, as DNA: TGTGCCAGCAGCCAAATGACAGGCAGCTACGAGCAGTACTTC.

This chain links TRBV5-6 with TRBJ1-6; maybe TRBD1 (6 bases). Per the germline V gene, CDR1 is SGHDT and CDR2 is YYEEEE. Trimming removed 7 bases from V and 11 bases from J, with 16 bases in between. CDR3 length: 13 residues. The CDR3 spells CASAPGRGTPLHF. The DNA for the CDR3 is TGTGCCAGCGCCCCGGGTAGGGGGACACCCCTCCACTTT.

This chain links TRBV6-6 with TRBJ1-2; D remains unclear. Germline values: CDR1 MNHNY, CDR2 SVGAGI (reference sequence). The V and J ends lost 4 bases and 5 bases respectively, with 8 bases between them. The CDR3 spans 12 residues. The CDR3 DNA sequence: TGTGCCAGCAGTTCCACAGAATATGGCTACACCTTC. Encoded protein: CASSSTEYGYTF.

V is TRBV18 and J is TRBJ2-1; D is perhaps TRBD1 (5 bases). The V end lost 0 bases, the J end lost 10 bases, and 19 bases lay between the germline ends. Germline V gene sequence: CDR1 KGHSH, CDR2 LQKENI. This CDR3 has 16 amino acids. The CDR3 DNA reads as TGTGCCAGCTCACCACCTACCAGCGCCCGCCAGGGAGAGCAGTTCTTC. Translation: CASSPPTSARQGEQFF.